This is a list of T cell receptor beta chains from one sample in a study of CD8+CD57+ T cells in acquired aplastic anemia. MiXCR was run by TCRdb on the reads, yielding one entry per CDR3 protein. This sample has a few hundred thousand distinct CDR3 sequences; roughly 50% occur once, and the top ten carry approximately 8.2%. Material for sequencing was sorted CD4+, CD8+, or CD8+CD57+ T cells (not recorded which) from PBMCs. These receptors came from a human donor with severe aplastic anemia or a healthy control (not recorded which). Both conserved end residues are part of each CDR3. A D gene is named only where the DNA matches it firmly. Rows may omit the clone size; those that give it use once, few, many or a size class.

abundance | j_gene | v_gene | d_gene | CDR3aa | CDR3nt
- | TRBJ1-5 | TRBV15 | - | CATSFWAGGNQPQHF | TGTGCCACCAGCTTTTGGGCAGGGGGCAATCAGCCCCAGCATTTT
many | TRBJ1-5 | TRBV24-1 | - | CATSDSQLFNQPQHF | TGTGCCACCAGTGATTCGCAGTTATTTAATCAGCCCCAGCATTTT
- | TRBJ2-5 | TRBV20-1 | - | CSAQLAGKQTQYF | TGCAGTGCCCAACTCGCGGGGAAGCAGACCCAGTACTTC
- | TRBJ1-1 | TRBV24-1 | - | CATSDSVTGNTEAFF | TGTGCCACCAGTGATTCGGTGACAGGGAACACTGAAGCTTTCTTT
- | TRBJ2-2 | TRBV24-1 | TRBD1 | CATSGKPGQGTGELFF | TGTGCCACCAGTGGAAAACCGGGACAGGGCACCGGGGAGCTGTTTTTT
- | TRBJ2-3 | TRBV19 | - | CASRWGGGRNTDTQYF | TGTGCCAGTAGATGGGGCGGCGGCAGAAACACAGATACGCAGTATTTT
- | TRBJ2-1 | TRBV2 | - | CASSGLELPSVTDEQFF | TGTGCCAGCAGTGGATTGGAACTACCGTCTGTTACGGATGAGCAGTTCTTC
- | TRBJ2-5 | TRBV10-1 | - | CASSAGRRMEETQYF | TGCGCCAGCAGTGCGGGGCGCCGCATGGAGGAGACCCAGTACTTC
- | TRBJ2-7 | TRBV2 | TRBD1 | CASRGQGGRSYEQYF | TGTGCCAGCAGGGGACAGGGGGGTAGGAGCTACGAGCAGTACTTC
- | TRBJ2-7 | TRBV29-1 | - | CSVGAGRESSYEQYF | TGCAGCGTGGGGGCGGGCAGGGAGTCCTCCTACGAGCAGTACTTC
- | TRBJ2-5 | TRBV7-2 | - | CASSREFRETQYF | TGTGCCAGCAGTCGGGAGTTCCGAGAGACCCAGTACTTC
- | TRBJ1-5 | TRBV6-5 | - | CASSYSRGQPQHF | TGTGCCAGCAGTTACTCGCGTGGTCAGCCCCAGCATTTT
few | TRBJ2-2 | TRBV7-2 | - | CASSDREFNTGELFF | TGTGCCAGCAGTGACCGAGAATTTAACACCGGGGAGCTGTTTTTT
few | TRBJ2-7 | TRBV7-9 | - | CASIGGTYEQYF | TGTGCCAGCATTGGGGGGACCTACGAGCAGTACTTC
many | TRBJ2-5 | TRBV28 | TRBD2 | CASIPGGVGETQYF | TGTGCCAGCATTCCCGGGGGGGTTGGAGAGACCCAGTACTTC
once | TRBJ1-2 | TRBV2 | - | CASSLYPQGRSYGYTF | TGTGCCAGCAGTTTATATCCCCAAGGCAGGAGCTATGGCTACACCTTC